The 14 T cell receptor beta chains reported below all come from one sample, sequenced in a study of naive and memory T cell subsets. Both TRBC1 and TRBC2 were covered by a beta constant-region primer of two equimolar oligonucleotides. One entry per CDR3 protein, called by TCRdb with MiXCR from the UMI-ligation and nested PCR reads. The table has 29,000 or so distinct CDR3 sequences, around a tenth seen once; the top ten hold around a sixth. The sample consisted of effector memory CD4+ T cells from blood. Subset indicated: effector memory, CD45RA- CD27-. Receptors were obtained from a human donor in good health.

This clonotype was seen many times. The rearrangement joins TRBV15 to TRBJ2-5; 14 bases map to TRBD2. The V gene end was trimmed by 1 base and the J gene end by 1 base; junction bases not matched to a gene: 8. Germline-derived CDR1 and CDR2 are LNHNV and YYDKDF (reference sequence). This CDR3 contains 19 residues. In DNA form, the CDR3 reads TGTGCCACCAGCAGAGGCGGACTAGCGGGAGGTAATTTCCAAGAGACCCAGTACTTC. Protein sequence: CATSRGGLAGGNFQETQYF. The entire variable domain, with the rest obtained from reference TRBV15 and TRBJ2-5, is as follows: DAMVIQNPRYQVTQFGKPVTLSCSQTLNHNVMYWYQQKSSQAPKLLFHYYDKDFNNEADTPDNFQSRRPNTSFCFLDIRSPGLGDTAMYLCATSRGGLAGGNFQETQYFGPGTRLLVL.

The CDR3 loop is CASSYYPPPGGTGKLFF. The CDR3 DNA reads TGTGCCAGCAGTTACTACCCCCCACCGGGGGGGACCGGTAAACTGTTTTTT. The chain uses TRBV6-5 and TRBJ1-4, with D perhaps matching TRBD1 (5 bases). This CDR3 is built from 17 residues. V was trimmed by 1 base and J by 11 bases, leaving 23 bases between them. CDR1 and CDR2 (germline): MNHEY, SVGAGI.

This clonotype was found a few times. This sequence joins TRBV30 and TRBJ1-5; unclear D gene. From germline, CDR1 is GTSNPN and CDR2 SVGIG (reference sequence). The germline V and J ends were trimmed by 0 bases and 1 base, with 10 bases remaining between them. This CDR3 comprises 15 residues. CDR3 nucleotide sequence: TGTGCCTGGAGTGTAAATGGTGGGAGCAATCAGCCCCAGCATTTT. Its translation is CAWSVNGGSNQPQHF.

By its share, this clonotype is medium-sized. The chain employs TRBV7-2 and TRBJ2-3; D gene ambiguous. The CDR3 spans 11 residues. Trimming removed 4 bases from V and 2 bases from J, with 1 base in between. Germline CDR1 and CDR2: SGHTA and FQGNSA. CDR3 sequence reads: CASSYTDTQYF. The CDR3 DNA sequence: TGTGCCAGCAGCTACACAGATACGCAGTATTTT.

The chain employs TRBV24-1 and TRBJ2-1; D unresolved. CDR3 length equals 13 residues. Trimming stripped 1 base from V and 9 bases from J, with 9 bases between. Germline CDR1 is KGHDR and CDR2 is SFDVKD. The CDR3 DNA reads TGTGCCACCAGTGATTTTTCCGGGTTTGAGCAGTTCTTC. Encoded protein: CATSDFSGFEQFF.

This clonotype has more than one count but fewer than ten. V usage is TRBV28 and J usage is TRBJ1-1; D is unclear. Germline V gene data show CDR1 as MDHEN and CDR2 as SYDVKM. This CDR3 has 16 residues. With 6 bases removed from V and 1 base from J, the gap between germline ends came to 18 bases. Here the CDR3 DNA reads TGTGCCAGCAGCAGTCCGCCAGGTATTTGGAACACTGAAGCTTTCTTT. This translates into CASSSPPGIWNTEAFF.

The DNA for the CDR3 is TGTGCCAGCCTGGGGGCGGAAAAACTGTTTTTT. Residues: CASLGAEKLFF. The rearrangement uses TRBV6-6 and TRBJ1-4; tentatively, D is TRBD1 (6 bases). Germline V gene data show CDR1 as MNHNY and CDR2 as SVGAGI (reference sequence). V was trimmed by 8 bases and J by 8 bases, leaving 9 bases between them. The CDR3 is 11 amino acids.

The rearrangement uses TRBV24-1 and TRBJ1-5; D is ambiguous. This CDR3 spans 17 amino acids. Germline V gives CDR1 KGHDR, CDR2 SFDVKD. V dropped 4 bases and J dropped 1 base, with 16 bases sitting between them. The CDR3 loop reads CATSERANRGSNQPQHF. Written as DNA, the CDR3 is TGTGCCACCAGTGAAAGAGCCAACAGAGGCAGCAATCAGCCCCAGCATTTT.

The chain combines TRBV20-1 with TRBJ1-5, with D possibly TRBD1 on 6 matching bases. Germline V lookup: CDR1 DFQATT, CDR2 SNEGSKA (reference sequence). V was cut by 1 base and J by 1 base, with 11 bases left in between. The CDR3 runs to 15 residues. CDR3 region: CSARGPGTSNQPQHF. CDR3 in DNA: TGCAGTGCTAGAGGACCCGGGACAAGCAATCAGCCCCAGCATTTT.

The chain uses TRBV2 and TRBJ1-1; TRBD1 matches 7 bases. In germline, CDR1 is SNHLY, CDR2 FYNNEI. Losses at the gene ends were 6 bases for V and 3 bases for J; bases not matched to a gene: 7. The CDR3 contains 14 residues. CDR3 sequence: CASSLQGGDTEAFF. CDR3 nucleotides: TGTGCCAGCAGCCTCCAGGGGGGGGACACTGAAGCTTTCTTT.

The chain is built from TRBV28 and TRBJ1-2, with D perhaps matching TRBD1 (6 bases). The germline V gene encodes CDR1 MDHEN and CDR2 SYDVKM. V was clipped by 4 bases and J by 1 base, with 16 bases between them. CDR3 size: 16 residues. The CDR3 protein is CASSYPGQKINYGYTF. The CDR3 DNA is TGTGCCAGCAGTTATCCCGGACAGAAAATTAACTATGGCTACACCTTC.

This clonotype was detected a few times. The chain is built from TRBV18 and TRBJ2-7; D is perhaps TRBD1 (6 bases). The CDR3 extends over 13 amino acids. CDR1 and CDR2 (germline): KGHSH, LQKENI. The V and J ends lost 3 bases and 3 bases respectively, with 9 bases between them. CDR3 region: CASSPGHHYEQYF. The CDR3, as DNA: TGTGCCAGCTCACCGGGACATCACTACGAGCAGTACTTC.

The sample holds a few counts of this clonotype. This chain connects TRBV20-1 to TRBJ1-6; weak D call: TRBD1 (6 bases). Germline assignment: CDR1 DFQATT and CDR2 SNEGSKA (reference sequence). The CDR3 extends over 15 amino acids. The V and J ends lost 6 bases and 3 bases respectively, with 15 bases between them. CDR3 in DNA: TGCAGTGCCGTAGACAGGTCGAACTATAATTCACCCCTCCACTTT. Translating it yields CSAVDRSNYNSPLHF.

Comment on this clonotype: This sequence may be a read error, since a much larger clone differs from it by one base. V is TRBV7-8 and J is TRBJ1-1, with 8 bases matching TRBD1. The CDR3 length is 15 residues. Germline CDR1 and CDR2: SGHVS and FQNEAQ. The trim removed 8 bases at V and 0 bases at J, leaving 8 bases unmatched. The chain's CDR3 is CASGLGQGMNTEAFF. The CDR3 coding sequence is TGTGCCAGCGGCCTCGGACAGGGCATGAACACTGAAGCTTTCTTT.